This T cell receptor beta chain was identified during a study of blood T cell repertoires in COVID-19 (TCRdb year 2020). General notes on the study: The collaborator samples originated in the United States, Italy and Spain and spanned the acute and convalescent phases of COVID-19. Where HLA class I and class II types were available, the types were taken from metadata supplied by the sample provider, not from assay-based typing. The dataset comprised deeply sampled blood TCRbeta repertoires from subjects exposed to, actively infected with, or recovered from COVID-19. A de-identified subject ID, COVID-19 status, age in years and sex were almost always included in the sample metadata. The prospective study material was composed of cDNA or gDNA derived from T cells, B-cell-depleted T cells, or PBMCs. A freely available public database, intended as a resource for researchers studying the immune response to SARS-CoV-2, is where the repertoires were released. The samples were drawn from two sources: the first 160 participants of the ongoing ImmuneRACE study, and approximately 1,300 subjects contributed by 6 global collaborators.

For this clone: Which antigen it targets is not known. Qualities for individual bases were not recorded, and no much larger clone is one base off.

TCRbeta CDR3 regions were amplified from genomic DNA by means of the immunoSEQ Assay, a bias-controlled multiplex PCR. In the source study's methods: The number of nucleated cells in each sample was estimated by amplification of reference gene primers within the assay. To quantify the absolute abundance of each unique TCRbeta CDR3 rearrangement, sequence reads were collapsed and filtered. For each sample, productive Simpson clonality was calculated by taking the square root of Simpson's diversity index across productive rearrangements. TCRdb holds this immuneACCESS table with in-frame rearrangements only. Some clones are missing; in checked studies, unresolved V genes explain under half, and the rest has no known cause. That table supplies the V and J calls and clone size; D and trimming were determined from the DNA. For this sample there are 430,000 or so clones; approximately 88% appear just once. The ten biggest clones cover approximately 1.8% of the sample.

The CDR3 starts with the cysteine, ends with the phenylalanine, and has 15 residues. The read is trimmed to its CDR3 DNA, 45 bases read in frame from base 1. V lost 0 bases and J lost 2 bases; the stretch between them is 9 bases long. Based on the germline V gene (reference sequence), the CDR1 and CDR2 sequences are SGHNT and YYREEE. Enrolling through a virtual design, the prospective study's participants ranged in age from roughly 18 to 95 years and lived across 24 United States geographic areas. In the prospective study, participants were assigned to cohorts based on the clinical history participants reported in a screening survey and a study questionnaire. For ImmuneRACE Cohort 3, a participant was defined as recovered based on two consecutive negative NP/OP PCR tests, clearance by a healthcare professional, or resolution of symptoms. Mobile phlebotomists in the prospective study collected whole blood, serum and a nasopharyngeal or oropharyngeal swab from every participant. Prospective study participants could optionally give additional blood draws and questionnaires over an approximately two-month period. Before DNA extraction, prospective study blood samples were shipped either frozen or at room temperature.

What the study reported, not specific to this receptor: How much clinical and demographic metadata was included differed by source and by participant, and the metadata was provided uncurated.

This receptor chain uses TRBV5-4 and TRBJ2-1; possibly the D gene is TRBD1, per 5 matching bases. The sequence was obtained from a woman aged 40 to 49 who had recovered from COVID-19. The sequencing sample was made of PBMCs or T cells enriched from blood (not recorded which). The bases read TGTGCCAGCAGCTTGGTCGCGACAGCCTACAATGAGCAGTTCTTC. Its protein product is CASSLVATAYNEQFF.